The 20 T cell receptor beta chains reported below all come from one sample, sequenced in a study of shared clonotypes between healthy human individuals. Generated by immunoSEQ multiplex PCR, the TCRdb table keeps only in-frame clones and is missing some. The sample lists some 500,000 clones; 90% to 97% were seen once. The sequencing sample was made of naive CD4+ T cells sorted from blood. Stated subset: CD45RA+ positively selected. The receptors stem from a woman under 40 in good health.

The genes are TRBV29-1 and TRBJ2-7; possible D gene TRBD1, 5 bases. The CDR3 has 15 residues. The V end was cut by 6 bases, the J end by 0 bases, with 18 bases between. The V gene's germline CDR1 is SQVTM and CDR2 ANQGSEA. The CDR3 bases are TGCAGCGTGGTCGACAGTCCTGTTAGCTCCTACGAGCAGTACTTC. This encodes CSVVDSPVSSYEQYF.

J is TRBJ2-3 and V is TRBV28, with 11 bases aligning to TRBD2. Germline assignment: CDR1 MDHEN and CDR2 SYDVKM. CDR3 size: 16 residues. V lost 5 bases, J lost 1 base, and 5 bases stayed unmatched. CDR3 protein: CASSHSGRAGTDTQYF. CDR3 nucleotide sequence: TGTGCCAGCAGTCATAGCGGGAGGGCCGGCACAGATACGCAGTATTTT.

This chain uses TRBV2 with TRBJ2-7; the D is unclear. This CDR3 has 14 amino acids. Trimming cost V 5 bases and J 6 bases, with 17 bases left between them. Germline V gene sequence: CDR1 SNHLY, CDR2 FYNNEI. CDR3 DNA: TGTGCCAGCAGTAATAGTTTGCGCCTCCCCGAGCAGTACTTC. Translated, it gives CASSNSLRLPEQYF.

V is TRBV30 and J is TRBJ1-6; weak D call: TRBD1 (5 bases). The germline gives CDR1 GTSNPN, CDR2 SVGIG (reference sequence). V was pared by 3 bases and J by 9 bases, with 12 bases between. This CDR3 has 13 residues. The CDR3 is CAWRRGEGSPLHF. CDR3 bases: TGTGCCTGGAGAAGAGGGGAAGGTTCACCCCTCCACTTT.

The chain is built from TRBV28 and TRBJ1-5; unclear D gene. Trimming took 6 bases from V and 9 from J, leaving 12 bases between them. The CDR3 has 12 residues. Germline V gene data show CDR1 as MDHEN and CDR2 as SYDVKM. The CDR3 DNA is TGTGCCAGCAGACCCGGGAGCCCGCCCCAGCATTTT. The encoded protein is CASRPGSPPQHF.

This chain uses TRBV28 with TRBJ1-2, with 9 positions matching TRBD1. Germline lookup yields CDR1 MDHEN and CDR2 SYDVKM. CDR3 length equals 17 residues. Trimming removed 5 bases from V and 1 base from J; junction bases left unmatched: 11. CDR3 DNA sequence: TGTGCCAGCAGTGGAGGACAGGGGCCCGATAGTAACTATGGCTACACCTTC. This encodes CASSGGQGPDSNYGYTF.

The V and J genes are TRBV7-7 and TRBJ2-7, with TRBD2 identical over 8 bases. This CDR3 has 16 amino acids. Germline CDR1 SSHAT, CDR2 FNYEAQ (reference sequence). V was clipped by 2 bases and J by 1 base; unmatched bases: 7. The CDR3, as DNA: TGTGCCAGCAGCTTATTTGCGGGAGGTATGTCCTACGAGCAGTACTTC. This translates into CASSLFAGGMSYEQYF.

The CDR3 here is CASRRTGTGSEQYF. The CDR3 coding sequence is TGTGCCAGCAGACGGACCGGGACAGGGTCCGAGCAGTACTTC. The chain recombines TRBV6-5 with TRBJ2-7, with TRBD1 matching over 9 bases. After removal of 6 bases from V and 6 bases from J, the junction contained 9 bases not matched to a gene. The CDR3 spans 14 residues. Germline loops: CDR1 MNHEY, CDR2 SVGAGI.

The chain employs TRBV5-1 and TRBJ2-7, with TRBD1 identical over 10 bases. Trimming at V came to 2 bases and at J to 5 bases, leaving 7 bases not matched to a gene. In germline, CDR1 is SGHRS, CDR2 YFSETQ. This CDR3 spans 15 amino acids. CDR3 nucleotides: TGCGCCAGCAGCTTCCCCGGGACAGGGGTCGACGAGCAGTACTTC. This sequence encodes CASSFPGTGVDEQYF.

Details on this clone: The sample contains more than one DNA sequence encoding this CDR3. The J gene is TRBJ1-1, the V gene TRBV27; TRBD1 matches at 7 bases. V was pared by 6 bases and J by 0 bases, with 4 bases of the junction left unmatched. This CDR3 has 14 residues. Germline-derived CDR1 and CDR2 are MNHEY and SMNVEV (reference sequence). CDR3 coding DNA: TGTGCCAGCAGGAAGGACAGGATGAACACTGAAGCTTTCTTT. Translation: CASRKDRMNTEAFF.

This clone is a singleton in its sample. This chain uses TRBV7-2 with TRBJ2-5, with D hard to call. The CDR3 length is 13 residues. CDR1 SGHTA and CDR2 FQGNSA come from the germline V gene. V gave up 1 base and J gave up 2 bases, with 5 bases separating them. CDR3 coding DNA: TGTGCCAGCAGCTTAGGGCGTCAAGAGACCCAGTACTTC. Protein sequence: CASSLGRQETQYF.

This rearrangement joins TRBV2 to TRBJ1-3; tentative D call: TRBD1 (6 bases). The V gene lost 3 bases and the J gene lost 1 base, with 7 bases spanning the gap. There are 14 residues in the CDR3. Germline V gives CDR1 SNHLY, CDR2 FYNNEI. The CDR3 spells CASSEGASGNTIYF. CDR3 nucleotide sequence: TGTGCCAGCAGTGAGGGGGCGTCTGGAAACACCATATATTTT.

CDR3 protein: CASTRRTSGSYNEQFF. The CDR3 region has the DNA TGTGCCAGCACCCGGAGGACTAGCGGGAGCTACAATGAGCAGTTCTTC. The rearrangement joins TRBV5-6 to TRBJ2-1; TRBD2 matches at 13 bases. J lost 3 bases, V lost 6 bases, and 6 bases had no gene match. The germline gives CDR1 SGHDT, CDR2 YYEEEE. The CDR3 loop spans 16 amino acids.

In its sample, this clone was seen once. The V call is TRBV2, the J call TRBJ2-5, with TRBD1 identical over 8 bases. There are 13 residues in the CDR3. The germline V gene has CDR1 SNHLY and CDR2 FYNNEI. The trim removed 3 bases at V and 9 bases at J, leaving 6 bases unmatched. The chain's CDR3 is CASSEGQDPAQYF. CDR3 coding DNA: TGTGCCAGCAGTGAGGGACAGGATCCAGCCCAGTACTTC. The variable domain in full, with the rest retrieved from reference TRBV2 and TRBJ2-5, is EPEVTQTPSHQVTQMGQEVILRCVPISNHLYFYWYRQILGQKVEFLVSFYNNEISEKSEIFDDQFSVERPDGSNFTLKIRSTKLEDSAMYFCASSEGQDPAQYFGPGTRLLVL.

The rearrangement uses TRBV9 and TRBJ1-1, with D unresolved. This CDR3 spans 16 amino acids. CDR1 and CDR2 (germline): SGDLS, YYNGEE. V was cut by 0 bases and J by 0 bases, with 12 bases left in between. CDR3 bases: TGTGCCAGCAGCGTAGGTTCCCCCCGACTGAACACTGAAGCTTTCTTT. As protein: CASSVGSPRLNTEAFF.

The chain couples TRBV30 to TRBJ2-7, with TRBD1 matching 9 bases. The V segment lost 2 bases and the J segment 6 bases; nucleotides outside the gene matches: 8. The CDR3 totals 14 residues. In germline, CDR1 is GTSNPN, CDR2 SVGIG (reference sequence). The CDR3 nucleotides read TGTGCCTGGAGTCTCCACAGGGGGCTCCTCGAGCAGTACTTC. Encoded protein: CAWSLHRGLLEQYF.

This chain joins TRBV28 and TRBJ1-1; D ambiguous. The CDR3 has 11 amino acids. The germline gives CDR1 MDHEN, CDR2 SYDVKM. Deletions cut 6 bases from V and 8 bases from J, with 10 bases between. The CDR3 protein is CASRGRVEAFF. CDR3 DNA sequence: TGTGCCAGCAGGGGGAGGGTGGAAGCTTTCTTT.

The rearrangement links TRBV28 to TRBJ2-3; D is undetermined. Germline lookup yields CDR1 MDHEN and CDR2 SYDVKM. The CDR3 is made up of 15 amino acids. The V and J ends lost 2 bases and 2 bases respectively, with 11 bases between them. Here the CDR3 reads CASSLGPRITDTQYF. CDR3 nucleotide sequence: TGTGCCAGCAGTTTAGGTCCCCGCATCACAGATACGCAGTATTTT.

V is TRBV5-1 and J is TRBJ2-1; D might be TRBD2 (7 bases). The CDR3 is made up of 15 amino acids. Per germline, CDR1 SGHRS and CDR2 YFSETQ. V lost 5 bases, J lost 0 bases, and 12 bases lay in between. The CDR3 bases are TGCGCCAGCAGTGGGGGCGGGAGCTCCTACAATGAGCAGTTCTTC. This gives the protein CASSGGGSSYNEQFF. Variable domain in full (rest from reference TRBV5-1 and TRBJ2-1): KAGVTQTPRYLIKTRGQQVTLSCSPISGHRSVSWYQQTPGQGLQFLFEYFSETQRNKGNFPGRFSGRQFSNSRSEMNVSTLELGDSALYLCASSGGGSSYNEQFFGPGTRLTVL.

This rearrangement joins TRBV5-1 to TRBJ2-7; 8 bases line up with TRBD1. The CDR3 totals 16 residues. V dropped 1 base and J dropped 1; count of bases not matched to a gene: 7. In germline, CDR1 is SGHRS, CDR2 YFSETQ. This CDR3 is CASSLFGGQESYEQYF. In DNA form, the CDR3 reads TGCGCCAGCAGCTTGTTTGGGGGACAGGAGTCCTACGAGCAGTACTTC.